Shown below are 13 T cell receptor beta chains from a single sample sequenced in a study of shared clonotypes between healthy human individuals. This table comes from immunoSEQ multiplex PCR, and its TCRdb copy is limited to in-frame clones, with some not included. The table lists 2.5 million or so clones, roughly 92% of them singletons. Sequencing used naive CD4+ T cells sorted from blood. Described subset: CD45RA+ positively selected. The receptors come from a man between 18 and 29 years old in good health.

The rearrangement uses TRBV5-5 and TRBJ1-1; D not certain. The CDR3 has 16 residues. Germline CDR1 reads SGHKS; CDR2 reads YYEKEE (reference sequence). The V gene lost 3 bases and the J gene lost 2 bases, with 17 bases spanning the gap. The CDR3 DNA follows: TGTGCCAGCAGCTGGACTGGTGGGCGAGGAAACACTGAAGCTTTCTTT. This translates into CASSWTGGRGNTEAFF.

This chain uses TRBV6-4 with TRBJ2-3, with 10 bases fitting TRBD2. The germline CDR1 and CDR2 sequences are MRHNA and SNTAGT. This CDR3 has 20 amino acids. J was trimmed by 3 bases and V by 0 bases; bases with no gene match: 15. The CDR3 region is CASSDSTWSGGATETDTQYF. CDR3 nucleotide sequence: TGTGCCAGCAGTGACTCCACGTGGAGCGGGGGGGCCACAGAGACAGATACGCAGTATTTT.

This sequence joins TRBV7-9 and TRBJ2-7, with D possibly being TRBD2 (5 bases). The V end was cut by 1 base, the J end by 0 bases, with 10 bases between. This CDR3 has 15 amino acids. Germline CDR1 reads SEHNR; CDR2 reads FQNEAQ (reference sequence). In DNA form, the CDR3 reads TGTGCCAGCAGCTTAGGAGGGAGCAGCTCCTACGAGCAGTACTTC. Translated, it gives CASSLGGSSSYEQYF.

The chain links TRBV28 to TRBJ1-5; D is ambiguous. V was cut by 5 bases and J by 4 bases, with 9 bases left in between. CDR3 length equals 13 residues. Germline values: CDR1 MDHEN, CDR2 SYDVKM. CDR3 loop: CASSPTQNQPQHF. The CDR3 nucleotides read TGTGCCAGCAGTCCGACGCAGAATCAGCCCCAGCATTTT.

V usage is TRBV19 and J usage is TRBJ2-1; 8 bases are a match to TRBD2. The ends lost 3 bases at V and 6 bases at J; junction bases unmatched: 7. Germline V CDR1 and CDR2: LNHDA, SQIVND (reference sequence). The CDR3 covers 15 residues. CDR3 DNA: TGTGCCAGTAGTATCCGGGGGGGCCTGGGCAATGAGCAGTTCTTC. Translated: CASSIRGGLGNEQFF.

CDR3 sequence reads: CASSLDPDTQYF. As DNA, the CDR3 is TGTGCCAGCAGCTTGGATCCAGATACGCAGTATTTT. The chain couples TRBV5-4 to TRBJ2-3; D remains ambiguous. Per germline, CDR1 SGHNT and CDR2 YYREEE (reference sequence). CDR3 length: 12 amino acids. V was pared by 0 bases and J by 4 bases, with 3 bases between.

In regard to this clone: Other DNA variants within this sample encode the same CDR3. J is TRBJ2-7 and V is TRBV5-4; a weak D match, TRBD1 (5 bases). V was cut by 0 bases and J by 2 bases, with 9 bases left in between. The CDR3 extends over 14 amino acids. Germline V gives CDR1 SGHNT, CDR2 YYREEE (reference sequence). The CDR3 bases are TGTGCCAGCAGCTTGGACAGGATAACCTACGAGCAGTACTTC. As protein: CASSLDRITYEQYF.

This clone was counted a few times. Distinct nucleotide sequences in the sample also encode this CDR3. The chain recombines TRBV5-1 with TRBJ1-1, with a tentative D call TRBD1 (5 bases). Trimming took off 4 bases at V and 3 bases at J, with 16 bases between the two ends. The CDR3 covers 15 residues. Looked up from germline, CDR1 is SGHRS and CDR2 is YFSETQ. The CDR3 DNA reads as TGCGCCAGCAGCCTCTCCGGGGGTTGGGACACTGAAGCTTTCTTT. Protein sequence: CASSLSGGWDTEAFF.

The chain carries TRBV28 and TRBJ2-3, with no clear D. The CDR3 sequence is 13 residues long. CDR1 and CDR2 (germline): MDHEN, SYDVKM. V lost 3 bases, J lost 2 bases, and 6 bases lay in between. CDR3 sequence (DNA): TGTGCCAGCAGTTTCCGGTTCACAGATACGCAGTATTTT. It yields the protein CASSFRFTDTQYF.

CDR3 nucleotides: TGTGCCAGCACCCTAGTATCCTTTGATGGCTACACCTTC. It yields the protein CASTLVSFDGYTF. The J gene is TRBJ1-2, the V gene TRBV28; D unclear. The CDR3 contains 13 residues. Deletions cut 7 bases from V and 6 bases from J, with 15 bases between. CDR1 and CDR2 (germline): MDHEN, SYDVKM.

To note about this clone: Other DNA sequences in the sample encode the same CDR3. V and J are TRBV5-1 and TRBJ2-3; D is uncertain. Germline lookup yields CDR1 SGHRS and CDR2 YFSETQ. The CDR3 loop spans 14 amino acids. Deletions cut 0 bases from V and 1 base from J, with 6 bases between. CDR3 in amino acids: CASSLGAGTDTQYF. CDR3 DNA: TGCGCCAGCAGCTTGGGGGCAGGCACAGATACGCAGTATTTT.

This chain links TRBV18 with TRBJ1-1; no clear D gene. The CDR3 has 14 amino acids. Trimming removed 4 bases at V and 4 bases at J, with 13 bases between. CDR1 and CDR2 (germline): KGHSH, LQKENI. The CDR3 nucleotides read TGTGCCAGCTCACAAACAGTGCTCCCCACTGAAGCTTTCTTT. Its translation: CASSQTVLPTEAFF.

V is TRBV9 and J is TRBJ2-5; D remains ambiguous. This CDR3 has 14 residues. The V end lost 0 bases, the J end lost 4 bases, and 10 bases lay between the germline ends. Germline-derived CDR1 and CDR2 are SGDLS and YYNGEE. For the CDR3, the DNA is TGTGCCAGCAGCGTAGACAGCCTACTAGAGACCCAGTACTTC. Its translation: CASSVDSLLETQYF. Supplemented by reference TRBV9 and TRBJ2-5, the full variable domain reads DSGVTQTPKHLITATGQRVTLRCSPRSGDLSVYWYQQSLDQGLQFLIQYYNGEERAKGNILERFSAQQFPDLHSELNLSSLELGDSALYFCASSVDSLLETQYFGPGTRLLVL.